This T cell receptor (beta chain) was identified during a study of cytomegalovirus exposure and HLA in healthy donors. Notes on this clone: The antigen is undetermined.

Both 60 Vbeta primers and 13 Jbeta primers went into the PCR. The table came from immunoSEQ multiplex PCR; TCRdb's copy has only in-frame clones and leaves some out. The repertoire holds about 140,000 clones, with approximately 83% as singletons. General observations from the study: A later analysis linked a missense DCLRE1C variant to TCR beta V- and J-gene trimming. In a later analysis, at a false discovery rate of 0.05, 17,000 or so TCR beta sequences matched HLA alleles. In a later analysis, the majority of CMV-associated beta chains seemingly showed HLA restriction.

Sequencing was performed on PBMCs. The origin of this receptor is a male donor in good health and CMV-seronegative.

The DNA for the CDR3 is TGTGCCAGTAGTATAGTTCTTCGGGGACTAGCGGGACAAGAGACCCAGTACTTC. Translation gives CASSIVLRGLAGQETQYF. The chain couples TRBV19 to TRBJ2-5; 13 bases are shared with TRBD2. The V gene's germline CDR1 is LNHDA and CDR2 SQIVND (reference sequence). CDR3 length equals 18 residues. V shed 1 base and J 2 bases; nucleotides not matched to a gene: 7.